This T cell receptor (beta chain) appears in the sequencing data of a study of preoperative IRX-2 immunotherapy in early breast cancer. The CDR3 has 14 residues. Germline V gene sequence: CDR1 MDHEN, CDR2 SYDVKM. Trimming took off 1 base at V and 5 bases at J, with 9 bases between the two ends. Regarding treatment: preoperative locoregional IRX-2 cytokine immunotherapy. Samples came from a phase Ib trial of preoperative locoregional IRX-2 cytokine immunotherapy. Produced via immunoSEQ multiplex PCR; TCRdb's table is partial and in-frame only. The sample lists some 19,000 clones; around four fifths were seen once.

The chain joins TRBV28 to TRBJ2-1; TRBD2 might be the D (6 bases). The TCR originated in a human donor with breast cancer. Sequenced material: lymph node tissue, taken after IRX-2 immunotherapy. CDR3 amino acids: CASSLSGSDNEQFF. CDR3 DNA: TGTGCCAGCAGTTTATCCGGGAGCGACAATGAGCAGTTCTTC.